This TCR beta chain was profiled in a study of shared clonotypes between healthy human individuals. CDR1 is SNHLY and CDR2 is FYNNEI in the germline V gene. V lost 8 bases to trimming and J lost 8 bases, with 12 bases between them. CDR3 length: 11 residues. Naive CD8 cells comprised CD45RO-negative, CCR7-positively selected cells, excluding terminally differentiated effector memory CD45RA+ cells. Original methodology: Filtering of immunoSEQ junctional sequences could not match full-length read filtering. Only in-frame clones appear in the TCRdb table, and some are missing; sequencing was by immunoSEQ multiplex PCR. V and J calls and clone size come straight from that table; D and trimming were deduced from the DNA. The sample has around 1.9 million clones, approximately 94% seen once.

This TCR came from a man younger than 30 in good health. Some clones in this sample may be carry-over from other donors' samples. The rearrangement links TRBV2 to TRBJ1-2, with D perhaps TRBD1 (5 bases). Sequencing was carried out using naive CD8+ T cells from PBMCs. The CDR3 coding sequence is TGTGCCAGCCTCACAGGTTGGGGCTACACCTTC. As protein: CASLTGWGYTF. The full variable domain, in which reference TRBV2 and TRBJ1-2 provide the parts outside the CDR3, is EPEVTQTPSHQVTQMGQEVILRCVPISNHLYFYWYRQILGQKVEFLVSFYNNEISEKSEIFDDQFSVERPDGSNFTLKIRSTKLEDSAMYFCASLTGWGYTFGSGTRLTVV.